This TCR beta chain comes out of a study of human T cells and chemical hapten exposure. Time point indicated: pre-sensitization, week 0. Treatment reported: therapeutic diphenylcyclopropenone sensitization with weekly scalp DPC. TCRdb processed the RACE reads anew with MiXCR; each CDR3 protein has one entry. The sample shows roughly 380,000 distinct CDR3 sequences, 4% to 6% of them seen only once. The sample holds many counts of this clonotype. This CDR3 contains 13 residues. The V end lost 6 bases, the J end lost 4 bases, and 9 bases lay between the germline ends. The sequence was collected from a woman in her forties or fifties with alopecia areata. Some clones in this sample may be carry-over from other donors' samples. The chain combines TRBV12-3 or TRBV12-4 with TRBJ1-4; no definite D call. Here the sequenced sample was whole blood, taken in connection with sensitization to the hapten diphenylcyclopropenone (DPC). The CDR3 protein is CASRRRINEKLFF. DNA for the CDR3: TGTGCCAGCAGAAGACGGATTAATGAAAAACTGTTTTTT.